The rows below give T cell receptor beta chains drawn from one sample of a study of T cells after yellow fever vaccination. TCRdb processed the 5' RACE reads anew with MiXCR; each CDR3 protein has one entry. The profile covers about 130,000 distinct CDR3 sequences, with 6.6% appearing a single time and approximately 0.59% taken by the ten largest. The sample consisted of CD4+ T cells sorted from PBMCs, taken 10 days after the yellow fever booster vaccination. The receptor source for this set is a man between 25 and 39 years old who received the YFV17D yellow fever vaccine. The CDR3 runs from the conserved cysteine through the conserved F or W. A D gene is named only where the DNA matches it firmly. Not all rows give a size; the values are once, few, many and, for expanded clones, a class.

d_gene	j_gene	v_gene	abundance	CDR3aa	CDR3nt
NA	TRBJ2-5	TRBV3-1	many	CASSPRLVQETQYF	TGTGCCAGCAGCCCTAGACTAGTCCAAGAGACCCAGTACTTC
TRBD2	TRBJ2-7	TRBV6-5	many	CASSPGTSGRYEQYF	TGTGCCAGCAGTCCCGGGACTAGCGGGAGGTACGAGCAGTACTTC
NA	TRBJ2-7	TRBV27	many	CASSFGDRSYEQYF	TGTGCCAGCAGTTTTGGAGACCGGTCCTACGAGCAGTACTTC
NA	TRBJ2-5	TRBV11-2	few	CASSPGGRVETQYF	TGTGCCAGCAGCCCGGGGGGCAGGGTCGAGACCCAGTACTTC
NA	TRBJ2-3	TRBV5-1	few	CASSLLPDTQYF	TGCGCCAGCAGCTTACTTCCAGATACGCAGTATTTT
TRBD1	TRBJ2-3	TRBV5-1	many	CASQLQGIVSDTQYF	TGCGCCAGCCAACTACAGGGGATAGTATCAGATACGCAGTATTTT
NA	TRBJ1-1	TRBV5-5	many	CASTDPMGPARAFF	TGTGCCAGCACCGATCCGATGGGGCCTGCGCGAGCTTTCTTT
NA	TRBJ2-1	TRBV7-2	NA	CASSFRTGLGNEQFF	TGTGCCAGCAGCTTTCGGACGGGATTGGGCAATGAGCAGTTCTTC
TRBD1	TRBJ1-1	TRBV5-5	many	CASSANRGGNTEAFF	TGTGCCAGCAGCGCGAACAGGGGTGGGAACACTGAAGCTTTCTTT
NA	TRBJ2-1	TRBV7-2	many	CASSPSLSGVREQFF	TGTGCCAGCAGCCCAAGCTTGTCGGGAGTTCGTGAGCAGTTCTTC
NA	TRBJ2-5	TRBV12-3/TRBV12-4	many	CASSLSRETQYF	TGTGCCAGCAGCTTGAGCCGAGAGACCCAGTACTTC
TRBD1	TRBJ1-2	TRBV5-1	many	CASSLEGGWYGYTF	TGCGCCAGCAGCTTGGAAGGGGGCTGGTATGGCTACACCTTC
NA	TRBJ2-3	TRBV29-1	many	CSVRVSTDTQYF	TGCAGCGTTAGGGTCAGCACAGATACGCAGTATTTT
NA	TRBJ2-7	TRBV19	few	CASNDRAGSREQYF	TGTGCCAGTAACGATAGGGCCGGGAGCAGGGAGCAGTACTTC
NA	TRBJ1-4	TRBV27	many	CASSLVLEGEKLFF	TGTGCCAGCAGTTTAGTTCTTGAGGGGGAAAAACTGTTTTTT
NA	TRBJ2-2	TRBV19	NA	CASSVRDSRGELFF	TGTGCCAGTAGTGTCCGGGACTCCCGAGGGGAGCTGTTTTTT
NA	TRBJ2-7	TRBV29-1	many	CSGKGDGISYEQYF	TGCAGCGGAAAGGGGGACGGTATCTCCTACGAGCAGTACTTC
NA	TRBJ2-2	TRBV7-3	many	CASSPGPTGELFF	TGTGCCAGCAGCCCAGGACCCACCGGGGAGCTGTTTTTT
NA	TRBJ2-7	TRBV7-8	few	CASSIGTTLRREQYF	TGTGCCAGCAGCATTGGGACGACTCTCCGTAGGGAGCAGTACTTC
TRBD1	TRBJ1-5	TRBV12-3/TRBV12-4	many	CASSQGGYSNQPQHF	TGTGCCAGCAGCCAGGGGGGATATAGCAATCAGCCCCAGCATTTT
TRBD2	TRBJ2-3	TRBV7-2	many	CASSQVGSGISTDTQYF	TGTGCCAGCAGCCAGGTCGGTAGCGGGATTAGCACAGATACGCAGTATTTT
TRBD1	TRBJ2-3	TRBV12-3/TRBV12-4	many	CASSSTGYRQYF	TGTGCCAGCAGTTCGACAGGGTATAGGCAGTATTTT
TRBD2	TRBJ2-7	TRBV20-1	many	CSARGSGTHRSSYEQYF	TGCAGTGCTAGAGGTAGCGGGACGCACCGATCATCCTACGAGCAGTACTTC
NA	TRBJ2-7	TRBV18	many	CASSPTLGSYEQYF	TGTGCCAGCTCACCTACACTCGGGAGCTACGAGCAGTACTTC
NA	TRBJ2-1	TRBV20-1	many	CSAGGRADPRNEQFF	TGCAGTGCCGGGGGTCGTGCGGACCCTCGCAATGAGCAGTTCTTC
TRBD1	TRBJ1-2	TRBV12-3/TRBV12-4	many	CASTIAGTGAGYTF	TGTGCCAGCACCATAGCCGGGACAGGGGCTGGCTACACCTTC
NA	TRBJ2-1	TRBV29-1	many	CRVSAGYQSYNEQFF	TGCAGGGTTAGCGCAGGGTATCAATCCTACAATGAGCAGTTCTTC
TRBD1	TRBJ1-2	TRBV5-1	many	CASSQDRDRYYGYTF	TGCGCCAGCAGCCAAGACCGGGACAGATATTATGGCTACACCTTC
TRBD1	TRBJ1-2	TRBV28	few	CASSPPGTALGLRGYTF	TGTGCCAGCAGTCCCCCGGGGACAGCTCTGGGTTTGCGGGGCTACACCTTC
NA	TRBJ1-2	TRBV20-1	many	CSPRAVGSGYTF	TGCAGTCCCAGGGCCGTGGGCAGCGGCTACACCTTC
NA	TRBJ2-6	TRBV12-3/TRBV12-4	many	CASRHNRGLGANVLTF	TGTGCCAGCAGACACAATAGGGGGTTGGGGGCCAACGTCCTGACTTTC
TRBD2	TRBJ2-5	TRBV24-1	many	CATSPGLAGVKETQYF	TGTGCCACCAGCCCGGGACTAGCGGGAGTAAAAGAGACCCAGTACTTC
NA	TRBJ2-1	TRBV5-1	few	CASNWDGSYNEQFF	TGCGCCAGCAACTGGGACGGCTCCTACAATGAGCAGTTCTTC